The next 16 T cell receptor beta chains were all read from a single sample in a study of T cell responses to AZD1222 COVID-19 vaccine. Data came from immunoSEQ multiplex PCR; TCRdb stores just in-frame clones and leaves some out. The table includes over 80,000 clones, approximately 91% detected once. The source was peripheral blood, collected 28 days after the second AZD1222 dose. These receptors originate from an adult who received the AZD1222 COVID-19 vaccine.

This chain joins TRBV19 and TRBJ2-7, with TRBD2 as a possible D gene (5 bases). The CDR3 consists of 14 residues. The V end lost 6 bases, the J end lost 0 bases, and 12 bases lay between the germline ends. From germline, CDR1 is LNHDA and CDR2 SQIVND (reference sequence). The CDR3 protein is CASSPKGSSYEQYF. The CDR3, as DNA: TGTGCCAGTAGCCCTAAAGGGAGCTCCTACGAGCAGTACTTC. Together with reference TRBV19 and TRBJ2-7, the CDR3 gives the full variable domain: DGGITQSPKYLFRKEGQNVTLSCEQNLNHDAMYWYRQDPGQGLRLIYYSQIVNDFQKGDIAEGYSVSREKKESFPLTVTSAQKNPTAFYLCASSPKGSSYEQYFGPGTRLTVT.

This chain connects TRBV29-1 to TRBJ2-1; D gene ambiguous. From germline, CDR1 is SQVTM and CDR2 ANQGSEA. Trimming pared 1 base from V and 9 bases from J, leaving 10 bases between. This CDR3 has 12 amino acids. CDR3 protein: CSVEGIASEQFF. CDR3 in DNA: TGCAGCGTTGAAGGGATCGCCAGTGAGCAGTTCTTC.

The rearrangement links TRBV28 to TRBJ1-3; TRBD1 is a possible D gene (5 bases). V was pared by 3 bases and J by 4 bases, with 10 bases between. Germline V gene sequence: CDR1 MDHEN, CDR2 SYDVKM. This CDR3 is built from 14 residues. CDR3 loop: CASSFGGTGNTIYF. CDR3 in DNA: TGTGCCAGCAGTTTTGGGGGGACGGGAAACACCATATATTTT.

This rearrangement joins TRBV7-9 to TRBJ2-7; D assignment may be TRBD1 or TRBD2 (5 bases each). CDR1 SEHNR and CDR2 FQNEAQ come from the germline V gene (reference sequence). CDR3 length: 13 amino acids. Between the trimmed V and J ends, which lost 3 bases and 2 bases, there was a span of 8 bases. For the CDR3, the DNA is TGTGCCAGCAGCTTCGGGACCGCCTACGAGCAGTACTTC. Residues: CASSFGTAYEQYF.

V usage is TRBV28 and J usage is TRBJ1-1; weak D call: TRBD1 (5 bases). Per germline, CDR1 MDHEN and CDR2 SYDVKM. CDR3 length: 14 residues. V dropped 2 bases and J dropped 5 bases, with 12 bases sitting between them. The CDR3 DNA is TGTGCCAGCAGTTTAGGGGGGGTTCGTACTGAAGCTTTCTTT. Protein: CASSLGGVRTEAFF.

This rearrangement joins TRBV6-2 or TRBV6-3 to TRBJ2-3; 7 nucleotides line up with TRBD2. V was clipped by 5 bases and J by 6 bases; unmatched bases: 5. The CDR3 has 13 residues. CDR1 and CDR2 from the germline V gene are MNHEY and SVGEGT. CDR3 nucleotides: TGTGCCAGCAGTCTCGCGGGAGAGGATACGCAGTATTTT. This codes for CASSLAGEDTQYF.

V gene TRBV6-5 combines with J gene TRBJ2-7; 8 positions agree with TRBD1. Germline CDR1 is MNHEY and CDR2 is SVGAGI. The CDR3 is 14 amino acids. With 7 bases clipped from V and 3 bases from J, the junction kept 8 bases outside the gene matches. The DNA for the CDR3 is TGTGCCAGCACGGGATTAACAGGGGGCTACGAGCAGTACTTC. This sequence encodes CASTGLTGGYEQYF.

The gene calls are TRBV11-3 and TRBJ2-1, with a possible D match to TRBD2 (5 bases). The V end lost 1 base, the J end lost 6 bases, and 22 bases lay between the germline ends. The CDR3 sequence is 18 residues long. Per germline, CDR1 SGHNT and CDR2 YENEEA. CDR3 region: CASSLGSIGAEASNEQFF. The DNA of the CDR3 is TGTGCCAGCAGCTTAGGCAGTATTGGAGCGGAGGCCTCCAATGAGCAGTTCTTC.

This sequence joins TRBV7-7 and TRBJ2-5; 11 nucleotides align to TRBD1. Trimming removed 5 bases from V and 1 base from J; junction bases left unmatched: 3. Per germline, CDR1 SSHAT and CDR2 FNYEAQ (reference sequence). The CDR3 runs to 15 residues. CDR3 region: CASSVGTGGQETQYF. For the CDR3, the DNA is TGTGCCAGCAGCGTGGGGACAGGGGGCCAAGAGACCCAGTACTTC.

The chain couples TRBV19 to TRBJ1-5; TRBD1 matches at 7 bases. Germline V gives CDR1 LNHDA, CDR2 SQIVND (reference sequence). Losses at the gene ends were 9 bases for V and 10 bases for J; bases not matched to a gene: 12. The CDR3 is 13 amino acids. The CDR3 bases are TGTGCCAGCGGACCACAGGGGACCTCCCCCCAGCATTTT. Its protein is CASGPQGTSPQHF.

The rearrangement joins TRBV11-1 to TRBJ2-1; TRBD2 matches at 8 bases. V dropped 2 bases and J dropped 8; count of bases not matched to a gene: 11. Germline V gene sequence: CDR1 SGHAT, CDR2 FQDESV (reference sequence). The CDR3 loop spans 16 amino acids. CDR3: CASSLRIDSGKDEQFF. The CDR3 DNA is TGTGCCAGCAGCTTAAGAATTGATAGCGGGAAGGATGAGCAGTTCTTC.

This clone was observed a single time. This chain joins TRBV10-3 and TRBJ1-1; D unresolved. The germline CDR1 and CDR2 sequences are ENHRY and SYGVKD. Deletions cut 6 bases from V and 4 bases from J, with 6 bases between. The CDR3 has 11 residues. The CDR3: CAIRATTEAFF. DNA of the CDR3: TGTGCCATCAGGGCGACCACTGAAGCTTTCTTT.

This chain connects TRBV19 to TRBJ1-1; no firm D call. Germline V gene data show CDR1 as LNHDA and CDR2 as SQIVND (reference sequence). V lost 7 bases and J lost 4, with 10 bases in between. CDR3 length equals 12 residues. The chain's CDR3 is CASTYMGTEAFF. CDR3 bases: TGTGCCAGTACCTACATGGGCACTGAAGCTTTCTTT.

This chain links TRBV10-1 with TRBJ1-1, with a weak D call TRBD1 (5 bases). Germline-derived CDR1 and CDR2 are WNHNN and SYGVQD (reference sequence). The CDR3 sequence is 13 residues long. The ends were cut back, 5 bases at V and 1 base at J, with 8 bases in the middle. The CDR3 bases are TGCGCCAGCAGTCCCGGACAGAACACTGAAGCTTTCTTT. It encodes CASSPGQNTEAFF.

This clone was observed a handful of times. The rearrangement uses TRBV28 and TRBJ1-1; possibly TRBD1 for D (5 bases). With 4 bases removed from V and 8 bases from J, the gap between germline ends came to 11 bases. The CDR3 is made up of 12 amino acids. CDR1 and CDR2 from the germline V gene are MDHEN and SYDVKM. CDR3 residues: CASSWGNLEAFF. The CDR3 DNA reads as TGTGCCAGCAGTTGGGGGAATCTCGAAGCTTTCTTT.

The V call is TRBV5-4, the J call TRBJ1-2; D call uncertain. The CDR3 covers 15 residues. CDR1 and CDR2 (germline): SGHNT, YYREEE (reference sequence). Trimming removed 0 bases from V and 0 bases from J, with 9 bases in between. CDR3 nucleotide sequence: TGTGCCAGCAGCTTGGTTGACGGTGCTAACTATGGCTACACCTTC. Protein sequence: CASSLVDGANYGYTF.